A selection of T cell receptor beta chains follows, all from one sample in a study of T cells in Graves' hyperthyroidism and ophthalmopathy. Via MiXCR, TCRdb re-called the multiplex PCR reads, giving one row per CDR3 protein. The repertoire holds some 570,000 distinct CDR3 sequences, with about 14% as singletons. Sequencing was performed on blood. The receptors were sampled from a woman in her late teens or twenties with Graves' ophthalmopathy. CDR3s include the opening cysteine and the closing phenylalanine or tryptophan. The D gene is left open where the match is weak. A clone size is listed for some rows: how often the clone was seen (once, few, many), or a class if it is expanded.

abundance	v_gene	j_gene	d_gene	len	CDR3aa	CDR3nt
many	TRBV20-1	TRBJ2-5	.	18	CSARFLTAPALELKTQYF	TGCAGTGCTAGATTTTTGACAGCACCCGCCCTTGAGTTGAAGACCCAGTACTTC
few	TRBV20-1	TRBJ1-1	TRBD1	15	CSARDKTGEYTEAFF	TGCAGTGCTAGAGATAAGACAGGGGAGTACACTGAAGCTTTCTTT
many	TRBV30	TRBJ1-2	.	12	CAWNAATYGYTF	TGTGCCTGGAATGCAGCCACCTATGGCTACACCTTC
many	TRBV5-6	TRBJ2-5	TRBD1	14	CASSSRTGGETQYF	TGTGCCAGCAGCTCCCGGACAGGGGGGGAGACCCAGTACTTC
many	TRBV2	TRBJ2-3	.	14	CASSQSQGTDTQYF	TGTGCCAGCAGTCAATCTCAGGGCACAGATACGCAGTATTTT
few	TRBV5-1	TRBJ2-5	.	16	CASSNTSRTRSNTQYF	TGCGCCAGCAGCAATACCAGTAGGACACGGTCCAATACCCAGTACTTC
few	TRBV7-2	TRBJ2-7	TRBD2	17	CASSPGLAGGFSYEQYF	TGTGCCAGCAGCCCAGGACTAGCGGGAGGTTTCTCCTACGAGCAGTACTTC
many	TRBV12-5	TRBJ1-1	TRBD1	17	CASENDRVIYAHTEAFF	TGTGCTAGTGAAAATGACAGGGTGATTTACGCGCACACTGAAGCTTTCTTT
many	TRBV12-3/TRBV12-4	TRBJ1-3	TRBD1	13	CASSSDRGNTIYF	TGTGCCAGCAGTTCGGACAGGGGAAACACCATATATTTT
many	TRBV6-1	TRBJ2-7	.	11	CASTQLYEQYF	TGTGCCAGCACACAGCTCTACGAGCAGTACTTC
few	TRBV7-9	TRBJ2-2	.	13	CASSRQYTGELFF	TGTGCCAGCAGTCGACAGTACACCGGGGAGCTGTTTTTT
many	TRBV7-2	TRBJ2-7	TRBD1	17	CASSRGQGSGFSYEQYF	TGTGCCAGCAGCCGGGGACAGGGTTCGGGTTTTTCCTACGAGCAGTACTTC
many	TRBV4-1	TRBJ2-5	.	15	CASSLPGRGEETQYF	TGCGCCAGCAGCCTACCAGGGAGAGGGGAAGAGACCCAGTACTTC
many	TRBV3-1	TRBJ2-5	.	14	CASSQGTVSETQYF	TGTGCCAGCAGCCAAGGGACAGTTTCAGAGACCCAGTACTTC
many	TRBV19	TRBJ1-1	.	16	CASSSIEAVMNTEAFF	TGTGCCAGTAGCTCGATAGAGGCAGTGATGAACACTGAAGCTTTCTTT
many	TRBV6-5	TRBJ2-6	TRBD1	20	CASSYSESGTGSFGANVLTF	TGTGCCAGCAGTTACTCGGAATCGGGGACAGGGAGTTTTGGGGCCAACGTCCTGACTTTC
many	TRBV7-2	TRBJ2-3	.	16	CASSLAGLGLPDTQYF	TGTGCCAGCAGCTTAGCAGGTTTGGGACTCCCAGATACGCAGTATTTT
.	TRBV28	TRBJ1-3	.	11	CASSRWETIYF	TGTGCCAGCAGCAGGTGGGAGACCATATATTTT
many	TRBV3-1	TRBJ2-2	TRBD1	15	CASSPRTGATGELFF	TGTGCCAGCAGCCCCCGGACAGGGGCCACCGGGGAGCTGTTTTTT
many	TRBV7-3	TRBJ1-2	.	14	CASSPGGSGYGYTF	TGTGCCAGCAGCCCGGGAGGTTCTGGCTATGGCTACACCTTC
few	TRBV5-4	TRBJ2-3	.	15	CASSRSSARVDTQYF	TGTGCCAGCAGCCGATCTAGCGCCCGGGTGGATACGCAGTATTTT
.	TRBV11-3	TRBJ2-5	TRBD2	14	CASSPAGVGETQYF	TGTGCCAGCAGCCCGGCGGGAGTGGGGGAGACCCAGTACTTC
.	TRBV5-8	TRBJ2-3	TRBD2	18	CASSSASGGSLRADTQYF	TGTGCCAGCAGCTCTGCCTCTGGCGGGAGCCTTCGAGCCGATACGCAGTATTTT
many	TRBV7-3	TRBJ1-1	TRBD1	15	CASSPTGGSNTEAFF	TGTGCCAGCAGCCCGACAGGGGGGTCGAACACTGAAGCTTTCTTT
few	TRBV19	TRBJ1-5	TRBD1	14	CASRPGQANQPQHF	TGTGCCAGTAGACCGGGACAGGCAAATCAGCCCCAGCATTTT
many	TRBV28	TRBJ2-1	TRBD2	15	CASSSLAGGPDEQFF	TGTGCCAGCAGTTCGCTAGCGGGAGGGCCCGATGAGCAGTTCTTC
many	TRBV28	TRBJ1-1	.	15	CASSLTLQGNTEAFF	TGTGCCAGCAGTTTAACGCTACAGGGGAACACTGAAGCTTTCTTT
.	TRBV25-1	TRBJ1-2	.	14	CASSEIGTPYGYTF	TGTGCCAGCAGTGAAATAGGAACACCTTATGGCTACACCTTC